One sample yielded the 10 T cell receptor beta chains listed below, sequenced in a study of human T cells and chemical hapten exposure. Using its own MiXCR run on the RACE reads, TCRdb lists one record per CDR3 protein. The profile covers approximately 350,000 distinct CDR3 sequences, with approximately 6.9% appearing a single time and 7.5% to 8.5% taken by the ten largest. The time point: patch test 1, 2 weeks after DPC sensitization. Regarding treatment: therapeutic diphenylcyclopropenone sensitization with weekly scalp DPC. Sequenced here: whole blood, sampled in connection with sensitization to the hapten diphenylcyclopropenone (DPC). These receptor sequences come from a woman aged 18-35 years with alopecia areata. Some clones in this sample may be carry-over from other donors' samples.

This sequence joins TRBV11-1 and TRBJ1-1; D uncertain. Germline CDR1 is SGHAT and CDR2 is FQDESV (reference sequence). The CDR3 covers 13 residues. V dropped 5 bases and J dropped 6 bases, with 13 bases sitting between them. As DNA, the CDR3 is TGTGCCAGCAGCCTGCGCGAGCCCGCTGAAGCTTTCTTT. Amino acids: CASSLREPAEAFF.

The V and J genes are TRBV12-3 or TRBV12-4 and TRBJ1-4; D is uncertain. CDR3 length: 11 residues. Trimming shortened V by 8 bases and J by 5 bases, and 6 bases separated the two germline ends. The CDR3 bases are TGTGCCAGCGGGATGAATGAAAAACTGTTTTTT. Translation: CASGMNEKLFF.

This clonotype was picked up a small number of times. The chain has TRBV18 and TRBJ2-3; 8 bases align to TRBD2. Germline CDR1 reads KGHSH; CDR2 reads LQKENI. V was pared by 3 bases and J by 0 bases, with 5 bases of the junction left unmatched. This CDR3 has 16 residues. The CDR3 sequence is CASSPIAGSSTDTQYF. DNA of the CDR3: TGTGCCAGCTCACCGATAGCGGGATCTAGCACAGATACGCAGTATTTT.

This clonotype turned up a few times. The chain recombines TRBV7-8 with TRBJ2-7; D possibly corresponds to TRBD1 (5 bases). The V gene's germline CDR1 is SGHVS and CDR2 FQNEAQ. Trimming took off 5 bases at V and 0 bases at J, with 11 bases between the two ends. This CDR3 region has 14 residues. DNA of the CDR3: TGTGCCAGCAGCCCTACGACAGACTCCTACGAGCAGTACTTC. This translates into CASSPTTDSYEQYF.

This clonotype came up many times. This chain uses TRBV28 with TRBJ2-3; the match to TRBD2 covers 13 bases. Germline CDR1 and CDR2: MDHEN and SYDVKM. The J segment lost 8 bases and the V segment lost 2 bases, leaving 7 bases of the junction unmatched. The CDR3 extends over 16 amino acids. CDR3 nucleotide sequence: TGTGCCAGCAGTTTAACCCGGACTAGCGGGGGTGGTACGCAGTATTTT. Translated: CASSLTRTSGGGTQYF.

The J gene is TRBJ2-3, the V gene TRBV5-4, with 7 bases matching TRBD2. The trim removed 5 bases at V and 0 bases at J, leaving 6 bases unmatched. The CDR3 totals 15 residues. Germline loops: CDR1 SGHNT, CDR2 YYREEE (reference sequence). The CDR3, as DNA: TGTGCCAGCAGAGCGGGGTCGACTAGCACAGATACGCAGTATTTT. Its protein product is CASRAGSTSTDTQYF.

This chain uses TRBV18 with TRBJ2-7; D may be TRBD1 (5 bases). The germline CDR1 and CDR2 sequences are KGHSH and LQKENI. Trimming cost V 6 bases and J 2 bases, with 14 bases left between them. This CDR3 region has 14 residues. CDR3 bases: TGTGCCAGCTCCCCGGGCAGGGCCGCCTACGAGCAGTACTTC. Translating it yields CASSPGRAAYEQYF.

The sample holds many counts of this clonotype. The chain joins TRBV3-1 to TRBJ2-2; 8 positions agree with TRBD1. This CDR3 has 13 amino acids. Germline trimming cut 9 bases from V and 6 bases from J; bases unmatched to any gene: 6. Germline CDR1 reads LGHDT; CDR2 reads YNNKEL (reference sequence). In DNA, the CDR3 is TGTGCCAGTAAACAGGGGGACGCCGGGGAGCTGTTTTTT. It yields the protein CASKQGDAGELFF.

The sample holds a few counts of this clonotype. This sequence joins TRBV20-1 and TRBJ2-7; the D gene is possibly TRBD2 (5 bases). Between the trimmed V and J ends, which lost 6 bases and 0 bases, there was a span of 12 bases. The CDR3 length is 13 residues. Germline V gene data show CDR1 as DFQATT and CDR2 as SNEGSKA (reference sequence). The CDR3 loop reads CSAGGALSYEQYF. The CDR3 DNA reads as TGCAGTGCCGGAGGAGCACTCTCCTACGAGCAGTACTTC.

This clonotype appeared a few times. V and J are TRBV7-9 and TRBJ1-4; tentatively, D is TRBD1 (6 bases). The CDR3 contains 14 residues. Per germline, CDR1 SEHNR and CDR2 FQNEAQ (reference sequence). The V and J ends lost 5 bases and 8 bases respectively, with 15 bases between them. CDR3 loop: CASSPSGQGEKLFF. The CDR3 DNA reads TGTGCCAGCAGCCCGTCGGGCCAGGGGGAAAAACTGTTTTTT.